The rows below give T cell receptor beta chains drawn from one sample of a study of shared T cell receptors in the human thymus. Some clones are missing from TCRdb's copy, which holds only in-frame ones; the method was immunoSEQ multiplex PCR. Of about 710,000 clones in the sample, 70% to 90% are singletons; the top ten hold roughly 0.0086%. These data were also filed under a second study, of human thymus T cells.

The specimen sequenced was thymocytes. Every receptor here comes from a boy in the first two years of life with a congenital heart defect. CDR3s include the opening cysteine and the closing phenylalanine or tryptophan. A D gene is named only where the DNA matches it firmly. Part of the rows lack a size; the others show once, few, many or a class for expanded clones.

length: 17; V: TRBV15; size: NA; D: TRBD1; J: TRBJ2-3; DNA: TGTGCCACCAGCAGGTACCCCGGGACAGGGATAACAGATACGCAGTATTTT; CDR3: CATSRYPGTGITDTQYF
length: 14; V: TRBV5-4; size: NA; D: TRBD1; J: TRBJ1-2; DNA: TGTGCCAGCAGCGCCCTCGGGACAGCGGGTGGCTACACCTTC; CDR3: CASSALGTAGGYTF
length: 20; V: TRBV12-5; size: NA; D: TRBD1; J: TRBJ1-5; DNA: TGTGCTAGTGGTTTGGACACCGGGACAGCGACAGAAAATAGCAATCAGCCCCAGCATTTT; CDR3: CASGLDTGTATENSNQPQHF
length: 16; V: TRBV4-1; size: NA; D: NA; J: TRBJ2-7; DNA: TGCGCCAGCAGCCAAACCGGGACACTGAACTCCTACGAGCAGTACTTC; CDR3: CASSQTGTLNSYEQYF
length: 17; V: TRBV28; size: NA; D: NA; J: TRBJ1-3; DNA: TGTGCCAGCATCGACCGCCTGACAGGAACCTCTGGAAACACCATATATTTT; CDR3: CASIDRLTGTSGNTIYF
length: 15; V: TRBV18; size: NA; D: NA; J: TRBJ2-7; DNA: TGTGCCAGCTCACCAGGGTCAGGGGAACCCTACGAGCAGTACTTC; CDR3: CASSPGSGEPYEQYF
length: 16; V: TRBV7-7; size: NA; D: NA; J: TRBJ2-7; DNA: TGTGCCAGCAGCTTAAAGAGTGGGCTTAGTTCTTACGAGCAGTACTTC; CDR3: CASSLKSGLSSYEQYF
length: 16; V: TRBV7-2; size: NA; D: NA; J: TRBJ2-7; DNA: TGTGCCAGCAGCCAAGGGGGGAGGGGGTGGGCCTACGAGCAGTACTTC; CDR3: CASSQGGRGWAYEQYF
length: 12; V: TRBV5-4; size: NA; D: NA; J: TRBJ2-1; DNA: TGTGCCAGCAGCTGGCCAGACAATGAGCAGTTCTTC; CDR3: CASSWPDNEQFF
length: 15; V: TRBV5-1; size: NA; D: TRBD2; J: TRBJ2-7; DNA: TGCGCCAGCAGCTTGAACGAGCGGGGGCCCTACGAGCAGTACTTC; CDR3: CASSLNERGPYEQYF
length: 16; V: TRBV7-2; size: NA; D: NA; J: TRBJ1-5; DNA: TGTGCCAGCAGCTTAAGACAGGAATATAGCAATCAGCCCCAGCATTTT; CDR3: CASSLRQEYSNQPQHF
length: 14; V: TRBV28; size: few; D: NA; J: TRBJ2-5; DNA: TGTGCCAGCAGTTCCGGGGGAAACCAAGAGACCCAGTACTTC; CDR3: CASSSGGNQETQYF
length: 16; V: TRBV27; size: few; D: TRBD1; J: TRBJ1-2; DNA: TGTGCCAGCAGTTCCAGGGGGCACAAAGCTAACTATGGCTACACCTTC; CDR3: CASSSRGHKANYGYTF
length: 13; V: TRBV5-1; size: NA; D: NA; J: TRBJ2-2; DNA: TGCGCCAGCAGCTCACAGGGAGCCGGGGAGCTGTTTTTT; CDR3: CASSSQGAGELFF
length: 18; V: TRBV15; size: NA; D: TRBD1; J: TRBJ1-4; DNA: TGTGCCACCAGCAGTGCTCCGGGACAGGGATTTCCTAATGAAAAACTGTTTTTT; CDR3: CATSSAPGQGFPNEKLFF
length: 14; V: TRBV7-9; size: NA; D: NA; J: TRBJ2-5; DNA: TGTGCCAGCAGCTTAGTTGTGGGGGCGGAGACCCAGTACTTC; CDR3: CASSLVVGAETQYF
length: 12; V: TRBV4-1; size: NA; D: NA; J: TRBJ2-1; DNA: TGCGCCAGCAGCCAAGATCTGTTTGAGCAGTTCTTC; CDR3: CASSQDLFEQFF
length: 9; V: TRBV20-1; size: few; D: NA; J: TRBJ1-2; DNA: TGCAGTGCTAGAGTTAGCGGGGTCTTC; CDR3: CSARVSGVF
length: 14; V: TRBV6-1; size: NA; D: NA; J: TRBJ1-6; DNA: TGTGCCAGCAGTGAAGACACAGAGGGTTCACCCCTCCACTTT; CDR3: CASSEDTEGSPLHF
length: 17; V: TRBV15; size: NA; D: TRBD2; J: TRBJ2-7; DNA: TGTGCCACCAGCAGAGATCTCCCTAGCGGGAGGAACGACGAGCAGTACTTC; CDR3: CATSRDLPSGRNDEQYF
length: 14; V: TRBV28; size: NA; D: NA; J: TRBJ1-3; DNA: TGTGCCAGCAGTGCGCAGGGCTCTGGAAACACCATATATTTT; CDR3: CASSAQGSGNTIYF
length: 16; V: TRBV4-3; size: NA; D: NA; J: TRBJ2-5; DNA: TGCGCCAGCAGCCCCAGCGCCGCGGGGCTCCAAGAGACCCAGTACTTC; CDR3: CASSPSAAGLQETQYF
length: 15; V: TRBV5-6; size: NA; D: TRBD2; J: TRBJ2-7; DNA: TGTGCCAGCAGCGGCGGGACTAGCGGGTTTTACGAGCAGTACTTC; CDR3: CASSGGTSGFYEQYF
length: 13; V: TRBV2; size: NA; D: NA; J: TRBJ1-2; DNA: TGTGCCAGCAGATACGGGGGGAGCTATGGCTACACCTTC; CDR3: CASRYGGSYGYTF
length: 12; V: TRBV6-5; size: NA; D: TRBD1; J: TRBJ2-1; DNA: TGTGCCAGCAGAGGGGGACAGGGTGAGCAGTTCTTC; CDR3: CASRGGQGEQFF
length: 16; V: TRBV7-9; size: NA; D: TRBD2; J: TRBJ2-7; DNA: TGTGCCAGCAGCTTAGCGATTGAGCGGGGGAGCAACGAGCAGTACTTC; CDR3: CASSLAIERGSNEQYF
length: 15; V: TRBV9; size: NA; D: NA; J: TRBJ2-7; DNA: TGTGCCAGCAGCGTAGGTTGGGACAACTCCTACGAGCAGTACTTC; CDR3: CASSVGWDNSYEQYF
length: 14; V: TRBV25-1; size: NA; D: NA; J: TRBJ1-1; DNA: TGTGCCAGCAGTGAATCCGAGCGGGGCACTGAAGCTTTCTTT; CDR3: CASSESERGTEAFF
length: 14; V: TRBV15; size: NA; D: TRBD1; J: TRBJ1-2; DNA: TGTGCCACCGGGGACAGAGCTTCTAACTATGGCTACACCTTC; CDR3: CATGDRASNYGYTF